The rows below give T cell receptor beta chains drawn from one sample of a study of human CD8 memory T cell subsets. TCRdb re-analyzed the 5' RACE reads; it lists each CDR3 protein once, without DNA. This table holds around 10,000 distinct CDR3 sequences. Sequenced material: CD8+ T cells from PBMCs. The source is a human donor in good health. The CDR3 runs from the conserved cysteine through the conserved F or W. A clone size is listed for some rows: how often the clone was seen (once, few, many), or a class if it is expanded.

clone size	J gene	V gene	CDR3 protein
NA	TRBJ2-5	TRBV10-3	CAIRGQGEETQYF
medium-sized	TRBJ1-1	TRBV7-9	CASSSLDSGGTEAFF
NA	TRBJ2-1	TRBV7-3	CASSAGWNNEQFF
NA	TRBJ2-1	TRBV9	CASSVEGGSSYNEQFF
medium-sized	TRBJ2-3	TRBV10-3	CAISDTDPSTDTQYF
NA	TRBJ1-1	TRBV27	CASSLIQGVLNTEAFF
NA	TRBJ2-7	TRBV12-3/TRBV12-4	CASSFGPEPTSNEQYF
NA	TRBJ2-7	TRBV15	CATSREGLGYEQYF
NA	TRBJ1-6	TRBV19	CASSKAIAYNSPLHF
NA	TRBJ1-2	TRBV12-3/TRBV12-4	CASSVGGGYTF
NA	TRBJ2-1	TRBV5-1	CASSLRLAGYRKRNSSYNEQFF
NA	TRBJ1-2	TRBV15	CATSTNTGQGRPYGYTF
NA	TRBJ1-3	TRBV29-1	CSVITGTGVTGNTIYF
NA	TRBJ2-1	TRBV5-1	CASSGTAIASSNEQFF
NA	TRBJ2-1	TRBV7-6	CASSLRRYNEQFF
NA	TRBJ2-1	TRBV6-2/TRBV6-3	CASSSLMPGQVNNEQFF
NA	TRBJ1-3	TRBV7-2	CASSLTGNTIYF
NA	TRBJ2-1	TRBV5-5	CASSLDRPNEQFF
NA	TRBJ2-1	TRBV12-3/TRBV12-4	CASSSISVAKHEQFF
medium-sized	TRBJ1-1	TRBV28	CASTSGLLNTEAFF
NA	TRBJ2-7	TRBV30	CAWSAGSDEQYF
NA	TRBJ1-2	TRBV27	CASSRGGLGYTF
NA	TRBJ2-1	TRBV20-1	CSASPLDLADNEQFF
NA	TRBJ2-1	TRBV20-1	CSATTGYRGNEQFF
NA	TRBJ1-2	TRBV6-1	CASSTNYGYTF
NA	TRBJ2-1	TRBV3-1	CASSQEGGVLDNEQFF
NA	TRBJ2-1	TRBV9	CASSGQRANSEQFF
NA	TRBJ1-1	TRBV6-5	CASSYSRSLNTEAFF
medium-sized	TRBJ2-1	TRBV7-9	CASSKGDTYNEQFF
NA	TRBJ2-3	TRBV7-2	CASSERLVGTDTQYF
NA	TRBJ1-5	TRBV29-1	CRDIRLPTEHNQPQHF
NA	TRBJ2-7	TRBV4-3	CASSQEQGVGEQYF
NA	TRBJ2-7	TRBV29-1	CSVWSGISYEQYF
NA	TRBJ2-7	TRBV27	CASTEGQGRSYEQYF
NA	TRBJ1-5	TRBV20-1	CSARDRGGQPQHF
NA	TRBJ2-1	TRBV6-5	CASSYEPRAGAFNEQFF
NA	TRBJ2-7	TRBV11-2	CASSLFKGVSYEQYF
NA	TRBJ1-4	TRBV14	CASSQDGRGSEKLFF
NA	TRBJ2-7	TRBV9	CASSVGPAGPYYEQYF
NA	TRBJ2-3	TRBV7-8	CASSFLGNSGGPTDTQYF
NA	TRBJ2-4	TRBV21-1	CASRIPDSSFPENIQYF
medium-sized	TRBJ2-7	TRBV7-8	CASSLDSSGRNSVEQYF
NA	TRBJ2-1	TRBV10-3	CAISGWVDDNEQFF
NA	TRBJ1-4	TRBV20-1	CSAHLGEANEKLFF
NA	TRBJ2-2	TRBV11-2	CASSLRGPNTGELFF
NA	TRBJ1-1	TRBV28	CASSSRGTYSEAFF
NA	TRBJ2-1	TRBV10-3	CAIRIGTGSSYNEQFF
NA	TRBJ2-4	TRBV10-3	CAISEPNSGTRVVQYF
NA	TRBJ2-7	TRBV6-6	CASGRLAHEQYF
NA	TRBJ2-1	TRBV4-1	CASSLQGAGDNEQFF
medium-sized	TRBJ1-2	TRBV4-2	CASSQEATGADGYTF
NA	TRBJ2-3	TRBV7-9	CASSPLASWGDPTDTQYF
NA	TRBJ2-7	TRBV20-1	CSARGERMNSYEQYF
NA	TRBJ2-7	TRBV20-1	CSARDPQGSVDYEQYF
NA	TRBJ1-1	TRBV7-9	CASRSPTTGAVRQAGTEAFF
NA	TRBJ2-7	TRBV28	CASRQGAPPDEQYF
NA	TRBJ2-1	TRBV20-1	CSASSSSGGNEQFF
NA	TRBJ2-3	TRBV15	CATSTESSTDTQYF
NA	TRBJ2-2	TRBV6-6	CASSYADQLGEVPGELFF
NA	TRBJ2-2	TRBV20-1	CSAPPGPTESTGELFF